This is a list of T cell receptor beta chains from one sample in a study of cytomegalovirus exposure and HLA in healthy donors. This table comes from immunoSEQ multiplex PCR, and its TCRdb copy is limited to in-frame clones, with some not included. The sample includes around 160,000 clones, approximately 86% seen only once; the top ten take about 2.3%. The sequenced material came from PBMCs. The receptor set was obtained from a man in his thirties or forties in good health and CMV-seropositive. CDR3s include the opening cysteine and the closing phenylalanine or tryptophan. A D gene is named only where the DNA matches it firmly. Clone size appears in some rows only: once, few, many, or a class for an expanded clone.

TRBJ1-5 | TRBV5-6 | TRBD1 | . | CASSFSPTGGYSNQPQHF | TGTGCCAGCAGCTTTTCGCCCACAGGGGGATATAGCAATCAGCCCCAGCATTTT
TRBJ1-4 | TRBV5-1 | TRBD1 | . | CASSHSGTGTNEKLFF | TGCGCCAGCAGCCACAGCGGGACAGGGACTAATGAAAAACTGTTTTTT
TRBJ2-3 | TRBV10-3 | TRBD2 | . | CAILATSGGSDTQYF | TGTGCCATCTTGGCCACTAGCGGGGGATCAGATACGCAGTATTTT
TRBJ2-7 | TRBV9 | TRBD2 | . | CASSHPKRGGRSSYEQYF | TGTGCCAGCAGCCACCCCAAGCGGGGGGGCCGAAGCTCCTACGAGCAGTACTTC
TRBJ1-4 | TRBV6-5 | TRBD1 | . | CASSYSSGGVGEKLFF | TGTGCCAGCAGTTACTCCTCAGGGGGCGTCGGGGAAAAACTGTTTTTT
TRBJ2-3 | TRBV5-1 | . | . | CASSFRGGTDTQYF | TGCGCCAGCAGCTTCAGGGGGGGCACAGATACGCAGTATTTT
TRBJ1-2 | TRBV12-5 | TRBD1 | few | CASGSSGGANYGYTF | TGTGCTAGTGGTTCTTCAGGGGGTGCTAACTATGGCTACACCTTC
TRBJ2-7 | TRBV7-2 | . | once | CASSLGAQGREQYF | TGTGCCAGCAGCTTAGGTGCCCAGGGCCGGGAGCAGTACTTC
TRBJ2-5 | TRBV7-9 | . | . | CASTYRETQYF | TGTGCCAGCACTTATCGGGAGACCCAGTACTTC
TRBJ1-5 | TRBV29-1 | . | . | CSVANSPSNQPQHF | TGCAGCGTTGCAAACAGCCCTAGCAATCAGCCCCAGCATTTT
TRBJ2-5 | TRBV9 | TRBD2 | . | CASSVFGLAGEMYQETQYF | TGTGCCAGCAGCGTATTCGGACTAGCGGGGGAAATGTACCAAGAGACCCAGTACTTC
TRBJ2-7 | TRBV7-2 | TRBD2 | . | CASTYTAGSYEQYF | TGTGCCAGCACCTACACAGCGGGGTCCTACGAGCAGTACTTC
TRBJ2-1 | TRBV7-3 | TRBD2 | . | CASSLGGGDYNEQFF | TGTGCCAGCAGCTTAGGCGGGGGGGACTACAATGAGCAGTTCTTC
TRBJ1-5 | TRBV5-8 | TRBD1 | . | CASSLWTGSNQPQHF | TGTGCCAGCAGCTTATGGACAGGGTCAAATCAGCCCCAGCATTTT
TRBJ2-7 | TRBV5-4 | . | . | CASSPRQSLYEQYF | TGTGCCAGCAGCCCTAGACAGAGCCTCTACGAGCAGTACTTC
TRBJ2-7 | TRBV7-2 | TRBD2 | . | CASSLGLAGGLYEQYF | TGTGCCAGCAGCTTAGGACTAGCGGGGGGACTTTACGAGCAGTACTTC
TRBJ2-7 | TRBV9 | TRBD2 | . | CASSPGRGGGGVSYEQYF | TGTGCCAGCAGCCCCGGAAGAGGCGGGGGGGGAGTTTCCTACGAGCAGTACTTC
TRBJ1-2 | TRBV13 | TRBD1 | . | CASSARTGGPGGYTF | TGTGCCAGCAGCGCGCGGACAGGGGGCCCCGGAGGCTACACCTTC
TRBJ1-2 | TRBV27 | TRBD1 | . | CASQRGDREGYTF | TGTGCCAGCCAGAGGGGGGACAGGGAGGGCTACACCTTC
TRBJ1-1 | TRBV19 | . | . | CASIPSRLNTEAFF | TGTGCCAGTATCCCGAGCAGGCTAAACACTGAAGCTTTCTTT
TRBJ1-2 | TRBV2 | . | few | CASSASGGNTF | TGTGCCAGCAGCGCTTCGGGGGGCAACACCTTC
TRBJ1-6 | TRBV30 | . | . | CAWSAVSPLHF | TGTGCCTGGAGTGCCGTTTCACCCCTCCACTTT
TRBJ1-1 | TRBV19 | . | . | CASSLGQIHILMNTEAFF | TGTGCCAGTAGTCTCGGACAGATCCATATACTGATGAACACTGAAGCTTTCTTT
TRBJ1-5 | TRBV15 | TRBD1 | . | CATSRGSEQGAWEPQHF | TGTGCCACCAGCAGAGGATCGGAACAGGGGGCTTGGGAGCCCCAGCATTTT
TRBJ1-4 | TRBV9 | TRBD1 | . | CASSSQGAVGEKLFF | TGTGCCAGCAGCTCCCAGGGGGCAGTAGGTGAAAAACTGTTTTTT
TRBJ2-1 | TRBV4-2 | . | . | CASSQAGNNEQFF | TGTGCCAGCAGCCAAGCAGGTAACAATGAGCAGTTCTTC
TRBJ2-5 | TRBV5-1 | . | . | CASSLQGAKETQYF | TGCGCCAGCAGCTTACAGGGAGCTAAAGAGACCCAGTACTTC
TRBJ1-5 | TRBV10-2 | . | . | CASSGDRFGPQHF | TGCGCCAGCAGTGGAGACAGGTTCGGCCCCCAGCATTTT
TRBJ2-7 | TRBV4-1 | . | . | CASSPRKDTSTYSYEQYF | TGCGCCAGCAGCCCCCGAAAAGATACTAGCACTTATTCCTACGAGCAGTACTTC
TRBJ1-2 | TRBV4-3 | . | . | CASSQDLSRDGYTF | TGCGCCAGCAGCCAAGATCTATCCCGGGATGGCTACACCTTC
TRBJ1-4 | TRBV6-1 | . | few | CASTPTGSPMEKLFF | TGTGCCAGCACCCCTACAGGGTCCCCTATGGAAAAACTGTTTTTT
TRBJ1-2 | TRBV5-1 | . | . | CASSLVGGSYGYTF | TGCGCCAGCAGCTTGGTGGGAGGGAGCTATGGCTACACCTTC
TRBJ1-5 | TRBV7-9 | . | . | CASSLGPPEGPQHF | TGTGCCAGCAGCCTGGGACCGCCGGAGGGCCCCCAGCATTTT
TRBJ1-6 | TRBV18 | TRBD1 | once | CASSPANPGTGYSPLHF | TGTGCCAGCTCACCGGCAAACCCCGGGACAGGGTACTCACCCCTCCACTTT
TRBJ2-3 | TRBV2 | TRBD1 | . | CASSWDRGTDTQYF | TGTGCCAGCAGTTGGGACAGAGGCACAGATACGCAGTATTTT
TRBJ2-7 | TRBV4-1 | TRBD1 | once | CASSHLGTAEQYF | TGCGCCAGCAGCCACCTAGGGACAGCCGAGCAGTACTTC
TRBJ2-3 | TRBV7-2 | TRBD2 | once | CASSLAGGGAADTQYF | TGTGCCAGCAGCTTAGCTGGCGGGGGGGCCGCAGATACGCAGTATTTT
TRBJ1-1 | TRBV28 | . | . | CASSLNSFRILAFF | TGTGCCAGCAGCTTAAATTCGTTTAGAATTTTAGCTTTCTTT
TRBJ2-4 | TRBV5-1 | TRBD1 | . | CASSSPTGPAKNIQYF | TGCGCCAGCAGCTCCCCGACAGGGCCAGCCAAAAACATTCAGTACTTC
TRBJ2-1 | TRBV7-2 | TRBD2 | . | CASSPPEAGASHNEQFF | TGTGCCAGCAGCCCCCCCGAAGCGGGGGCCTCCCACAATGAGCAGTTCTTC
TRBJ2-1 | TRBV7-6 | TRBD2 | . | CASSPGGSSYNEQFF | TGTGCCAGCAGCCCCGGGGGGAGCTCCTACAATGAGCAGTTCTTC
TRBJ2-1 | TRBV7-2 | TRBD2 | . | CASSSIQGLAYNEQFF | TGTGCCAGCAGCTCGATCCAGGGACTAGCGTACAATGAGCAGTTCTTC
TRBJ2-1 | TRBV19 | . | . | CASSSKRAPSYNEQFF | TGTGCCAGTAGTTCAAAGCGGGCGCCCTCCTACAATGAGCAGTTCTTC
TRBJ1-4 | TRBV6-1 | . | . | CASSDGPRGASEKLFF | TGTGCCAGCAGTGATGGGCCGCGGGGGGCGAGTGAAAAACTGTTTTTT
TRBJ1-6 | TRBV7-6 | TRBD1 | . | CASSQGQYNSPLHF | TGTGCCAGCAGCCAGGGACAGTATAATTCACCCCTCCACTTT
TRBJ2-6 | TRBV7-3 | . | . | CASSFQGDSNVLTF | TGTGCCAGCAGCTTCCAGGGTGACTCCAACGTCCTGACTTTC